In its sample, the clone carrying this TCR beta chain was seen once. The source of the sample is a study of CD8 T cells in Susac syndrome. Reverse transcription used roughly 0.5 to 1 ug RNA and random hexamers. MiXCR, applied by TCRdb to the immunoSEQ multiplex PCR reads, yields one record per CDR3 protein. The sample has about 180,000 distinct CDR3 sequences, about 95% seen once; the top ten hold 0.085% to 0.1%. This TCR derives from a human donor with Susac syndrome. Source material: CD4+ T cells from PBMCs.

CDR3: CATGDRGAGANVLTF. The CDR3 DNA is TGTGCCACTGGGGACAGGGGGGCTGGGGCCAACGTCCTGACTTTC. The V and J genes are TRBV19 and TRBJ2-6; 11 nucleotides line up with TRBD1. This CDR3 contains 15 residues. Germline V gene data show CDR1 as LNHDA and CDR2 as SQIVND (reference sequence). Trimming cost V 10 bases and J 2 bases; bases outside gene matches: 4.